Presented here are 4 T cell receptor beta chains from one specimen sequenced in a study of T cell clonotyping in hematopoietic cell transplantation. Clones were read by immunoSEQ multiplex PCR, and TCRdb kept only the in-frame ones, dropping some. This table has some 50,000 clones, 82% appearing once. Time point specified: recipient sample about 28 days before transplant, after cytoreduction. The specimen comprised peripheral blood mononuclear cells, sampled before stem cell transplant. These receptors were collected from a man in his 60s with myelodysplastic syndrome. Some clones in this sample may be carry-over from other donors' samples.

The rearrangement joins TRBV11-3 to TRBJ2-1; TRBD2 matches at 9 bases. This CDR3 spans 15 amino acids. Germline V gene data show CDR1 as SGHNT and CDR2 as YENEEA. The J segment lost 7 bases and the V segment lost 6 bases, leaving 10 bases of the junction unmatched. The CDR3 bases are TGTGCCAGCAGTCTTAGCGGGGGTGAAAGAAATGAGCAGTTCTTC. Encoded protein: CASSLSGGERNEQFF.

There are a few counts of this clone. The chain carries TRBV29-1 and TRBJ1-1; D unclear. V shed 7 bases and J shed 2 bases, with 11 bases lying between them. The CDR3 totals 12 residues. Germline V gene lookup returns CDR1 SQVTM and CDR2 ANQGSEA. The DNA for the CDR3 is TGCAGCGCTCAGATAATTAACACTGAAGCTTTCTTT. It encodes CSAQIINTEAFF.

This clone showed up just once. The chain employs TRBV29-1 and TRBJ2-6; D gene unclear. Trimming shortened V by 6 bases and J by 0 bases, and 18 bases separated the two germline ends. CDR1 and CDR2 from the germline V gene are SQVTM and ANQGSEA. This CDR3 is 17 amino acids long. The CDR3 reads CSVVGITDSSGANVLTF. The DNA of the CDR3 is TGCAGCGTCGTCGGAATAACAGATAGCTCTGGGGCCAACGTCCTGACTTTC. Combining the CDR3 with reference TRBV29-1 and TRBJ2-6 gives the whole variable domain SAVISQKPSRDICQRGTSLTIQCQVDSQVTMMFWYRQQPGQSLTLIATANQGSEATYESGFVIDKFPISRPNLTFSTLTVSNMSPEDSSIYLCSVVGITDSSGANVLTFGAGSRLTVL.

This clone was seen only a few times. The rearrangement uses TRBV30 and TRBJ1-5; TRBD1 matches 11 bases. The CDR3 runs 17 residues. The junction had 11 bases not matched to a gene; V was cut back by 2 bases and J by 5 bases. Germline values: CDR1 GTSNPN, CDR2 SVGIG (reference sequence). The CDR3 is CAWSPWTGGFRDQPQHF. CDR3 nucleotides: TGTGCCTGGAGTCCGTGGACAGGGGGCTTTAGGGATCAGCCCCAGCATTTT.